The text below deals with one TCR beta chain. Its antigen remains unknown. This sample stems from a study of a mutant IDH1 vaccine in newly diagnosed glioma. As for the study in general: Patients in the study were vaccinated eight times, receiving shots in weeks 1, 3, 5, 7, 11, 15, 19 and 23. The start of vaccination came 4-6 weeks after radiotherapy alone, or with temozolomide cycles. Treated patients comprised about 60% males and around 40% females, mean age roughly 40 years.

Germline CDR1 SGHVS, CDR2 FQNEAQ. Trimming took 5 bases from V and 10 from J; bases not matched to a gene: 7. The CDR3 runs to 15 residues. Method: immunoSEQ multiplex PCR; TCRdb's copy keeps in-frame clones and lacks some. The sample lists 52,000 or so clones, 82% occurring once. Time point denoted: week 5, during vaccination. The vaccine gave 300 ug of a 20-mer mutant IDH1 peptide subcutaneously per dose. This sequence joins TRBV7-8 and TRBJ2-1; 14 bases align to TRBD2. This TCR was recovered from a woman aged 18-29 years with glioma. Some clones in this sample may be carry-over from other donors' samples. This sample comprised PBMCs, obtained from a glioma patient whose treatment included an IDH1 peptide vaccine. CDR3 loop: CASSPGLAGGGEQFF. The CDR3 DNA follows: TGTGCCAGCAGCCCCGGACTAGCGGGGGGTGGGGAGCAGTTCTTC.